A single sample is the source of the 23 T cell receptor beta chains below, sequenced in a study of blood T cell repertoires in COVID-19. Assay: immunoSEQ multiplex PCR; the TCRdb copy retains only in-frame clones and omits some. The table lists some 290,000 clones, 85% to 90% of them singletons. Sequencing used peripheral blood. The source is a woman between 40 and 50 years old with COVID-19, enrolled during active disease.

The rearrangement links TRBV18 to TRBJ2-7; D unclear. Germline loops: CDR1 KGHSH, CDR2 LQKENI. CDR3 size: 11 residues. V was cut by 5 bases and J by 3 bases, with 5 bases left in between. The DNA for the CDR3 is TGTGCCAGCTCATTAAACTACGAGCAGTACTTC. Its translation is CASSLNYEQYF.

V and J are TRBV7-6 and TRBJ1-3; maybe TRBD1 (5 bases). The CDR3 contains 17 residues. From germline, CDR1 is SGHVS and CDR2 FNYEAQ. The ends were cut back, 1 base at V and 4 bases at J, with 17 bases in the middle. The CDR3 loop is CASSLGQPSNLGNTIYF. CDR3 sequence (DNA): TGTGCCAGCAGCTTAGGACAGCCGAGTAATTTAGGAAACACCATATATTTT.

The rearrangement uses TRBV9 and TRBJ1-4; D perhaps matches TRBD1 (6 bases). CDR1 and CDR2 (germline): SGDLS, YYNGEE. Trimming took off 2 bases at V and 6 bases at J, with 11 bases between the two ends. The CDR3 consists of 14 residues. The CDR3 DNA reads TGTGCCAGCAGCGTCGAAGGGGGTGATGAAAAACTGTTTTTT. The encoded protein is CASSVEGGDEKLFF.

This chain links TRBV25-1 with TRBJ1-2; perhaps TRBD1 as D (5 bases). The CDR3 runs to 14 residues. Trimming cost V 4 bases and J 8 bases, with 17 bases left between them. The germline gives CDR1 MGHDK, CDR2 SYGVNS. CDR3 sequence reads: CASSGNVGVGGYTF. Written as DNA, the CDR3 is TGTGCCAGCAGTGGGAATGTAGGGGTAGGGGGCTACACCTTC.

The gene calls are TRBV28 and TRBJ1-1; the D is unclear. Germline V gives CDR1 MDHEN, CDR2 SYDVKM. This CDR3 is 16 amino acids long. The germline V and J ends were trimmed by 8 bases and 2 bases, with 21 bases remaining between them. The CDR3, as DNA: TGTGCCAGCCGACTCCCCGGGGAGGGCCCCAACACTGAAGCTTTCTTT. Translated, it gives CASRLPGEGPNTEAFF.

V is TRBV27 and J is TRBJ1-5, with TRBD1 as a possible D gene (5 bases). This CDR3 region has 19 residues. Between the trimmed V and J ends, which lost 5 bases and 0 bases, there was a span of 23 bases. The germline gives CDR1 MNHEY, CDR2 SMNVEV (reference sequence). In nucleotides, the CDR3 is TGTGCCAGCAGTCGCTTCAGCGTTGAAGGGGATTATAGCAATCAGCCCCAGCATTTT. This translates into CASSRFSVEGDYSNQPQHF.

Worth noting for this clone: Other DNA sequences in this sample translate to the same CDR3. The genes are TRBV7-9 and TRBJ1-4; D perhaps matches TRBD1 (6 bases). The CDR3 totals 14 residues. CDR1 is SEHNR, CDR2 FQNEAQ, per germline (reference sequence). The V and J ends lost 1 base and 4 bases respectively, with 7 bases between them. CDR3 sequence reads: CASSLVGGNEKLFF. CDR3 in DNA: TGTGCCAGCAGCTTAGTAGGGGGTAATGAAAAACTGTTTTTT.

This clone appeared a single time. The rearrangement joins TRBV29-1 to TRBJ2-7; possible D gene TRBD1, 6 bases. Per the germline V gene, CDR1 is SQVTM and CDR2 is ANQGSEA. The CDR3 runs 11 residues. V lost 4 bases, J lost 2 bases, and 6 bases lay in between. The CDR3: CSVGQAYEQYF. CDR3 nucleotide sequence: TGCAGCGTTGGACAGGCCTACGAGCAGTACTTC.

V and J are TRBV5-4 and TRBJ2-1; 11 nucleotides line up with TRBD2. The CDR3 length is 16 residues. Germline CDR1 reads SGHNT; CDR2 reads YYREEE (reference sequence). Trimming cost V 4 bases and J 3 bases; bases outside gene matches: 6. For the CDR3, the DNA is TGTGCCAGCAGCCTGCCTCTAGCGGGGGGCTACAATGAGCAGTTCTTC. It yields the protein CASSLPLAGGYNEQFF. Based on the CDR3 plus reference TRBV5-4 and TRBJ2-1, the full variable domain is ETGVTQSPTHLIKTRGQQVTLRCSSQSGHNTVSWYQQALGQGPQFIFQYYREEENGRGNFPPRFSGLQFPNYSSELNVNALELDDSALYLCASSLPLAGGYNEQFFGPGTRLTVL.

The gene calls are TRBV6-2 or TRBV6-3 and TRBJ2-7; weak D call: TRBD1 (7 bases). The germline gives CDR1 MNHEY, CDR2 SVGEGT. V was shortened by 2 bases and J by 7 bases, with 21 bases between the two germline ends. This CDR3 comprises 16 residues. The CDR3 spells CASSYHSDRAAGEQYF. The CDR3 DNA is TGTGCCAGCAGTTACCACAGCGACAGGGCGGCGGGAGAGCAGTACTTC.

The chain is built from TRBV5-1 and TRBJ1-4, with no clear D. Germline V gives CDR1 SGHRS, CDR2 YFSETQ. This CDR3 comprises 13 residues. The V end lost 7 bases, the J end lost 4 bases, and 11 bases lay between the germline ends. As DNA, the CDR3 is TGCGCCAGCGCCGTAACTTTTAATGAAAAACTGTTTTTT. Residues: CASAVTFNEKLFF.

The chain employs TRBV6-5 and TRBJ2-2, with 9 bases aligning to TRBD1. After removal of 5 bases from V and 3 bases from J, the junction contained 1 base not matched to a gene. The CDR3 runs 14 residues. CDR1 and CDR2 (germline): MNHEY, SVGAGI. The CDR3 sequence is CASSRQGDTGELFF. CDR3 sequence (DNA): TGTGCCAGCAGTCGACAGGGGGACACCGGGGAGCTGTTTTTT.

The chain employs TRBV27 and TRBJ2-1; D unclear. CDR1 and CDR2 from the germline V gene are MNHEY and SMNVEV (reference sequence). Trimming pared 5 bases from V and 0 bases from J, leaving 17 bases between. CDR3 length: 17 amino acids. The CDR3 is CASSPPGSLSSYNEQFF. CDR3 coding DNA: TGTGCCAGCAGTCCACCCGGTTCTCTTAGCTCCTACAATGAGCAGTTCTTC.

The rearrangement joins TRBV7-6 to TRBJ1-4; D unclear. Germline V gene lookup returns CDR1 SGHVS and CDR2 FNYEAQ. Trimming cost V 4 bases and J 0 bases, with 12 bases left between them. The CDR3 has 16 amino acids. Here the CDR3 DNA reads TGTGCCAGCAGCTATGGGCCTCCGTCAACTAATGAAAAACTGTTTTTT. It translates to CASSYGPPSTNEKLFF. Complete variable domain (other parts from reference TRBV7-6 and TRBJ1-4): GAGVSQSPRYKVTKRGQDVALRCDPISGHVSLYWYRQALGQGPEFLTYFNYEAQQDKSGLPNDRFSAERPEGSISTLTIQRTEQRDSAMYRCASSYGPPSTNEKLFFGSGTQLSVL.

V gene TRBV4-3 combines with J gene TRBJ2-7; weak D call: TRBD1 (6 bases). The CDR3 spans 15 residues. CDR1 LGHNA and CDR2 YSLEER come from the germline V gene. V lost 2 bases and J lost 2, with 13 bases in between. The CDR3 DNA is TGCGCCAGCAGCCAAACAGGGATAGGCACCTACGAGCAGTACTTC. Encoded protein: CASSQTGIGTYEQYF.

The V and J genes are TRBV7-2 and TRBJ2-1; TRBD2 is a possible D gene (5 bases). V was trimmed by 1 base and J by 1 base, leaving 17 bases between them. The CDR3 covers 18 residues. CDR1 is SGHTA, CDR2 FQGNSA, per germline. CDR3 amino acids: CASSLVAGIGRSYNEQFF. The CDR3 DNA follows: TGTGCCAGCAGCTTAGTTGCCGGGATTGGTAGATCCTACAATGAGCAGTTCTTC.

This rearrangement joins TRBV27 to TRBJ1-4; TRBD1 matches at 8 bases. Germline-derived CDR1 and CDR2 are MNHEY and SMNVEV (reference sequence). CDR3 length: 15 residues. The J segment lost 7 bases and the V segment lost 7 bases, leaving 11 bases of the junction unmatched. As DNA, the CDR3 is TGTGCCAGCACTTTCATTCAGGGGGCTACTGAAAAACTGTTTTTT. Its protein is CASTFIQGATEKLFF. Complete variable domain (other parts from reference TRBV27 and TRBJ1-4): EAQVTQNPRYLITVTGKKLTVTCSQNMNHEYMSWYRQDPGLGLRQIYYSMNVEVTDKGDVPEGYKVSRKEKRNFPLILESPSPNQTSLYFCASTFIQGATEKLFFGSGTQLSVL.

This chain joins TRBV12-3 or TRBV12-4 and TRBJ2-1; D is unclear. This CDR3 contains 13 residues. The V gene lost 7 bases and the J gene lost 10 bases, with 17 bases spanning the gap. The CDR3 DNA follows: TGTGCCAGCACCCAACAGAACGCAAAAGAGCAGTTCTTC. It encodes CASTQQNAKEQFF.

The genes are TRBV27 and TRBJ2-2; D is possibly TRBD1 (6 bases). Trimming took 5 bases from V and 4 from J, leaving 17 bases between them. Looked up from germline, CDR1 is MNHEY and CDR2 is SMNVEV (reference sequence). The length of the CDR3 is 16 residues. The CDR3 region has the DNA TGTGCCAGCAGTCCACAGGGTACTAGGGGCACCGGGGAGCTGTTTTTT. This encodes CASSPQGTRGTGELFF.

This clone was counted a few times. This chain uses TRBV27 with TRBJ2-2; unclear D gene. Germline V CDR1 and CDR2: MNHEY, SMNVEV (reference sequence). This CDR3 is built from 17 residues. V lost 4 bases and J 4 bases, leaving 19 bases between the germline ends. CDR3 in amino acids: CASSWWSAGSLTGELFF. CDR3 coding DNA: TGTGCCAGCAGTTGGTGGTCCGCAGGCAGTCTCACCGGGGAGCTGTTTTTT.

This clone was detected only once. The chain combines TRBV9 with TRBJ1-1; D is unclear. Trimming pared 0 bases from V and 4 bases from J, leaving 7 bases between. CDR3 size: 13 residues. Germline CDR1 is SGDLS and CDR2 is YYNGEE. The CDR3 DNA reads TGTGCCAGCAGCGTAGTGGAGAGCACTGAAGCTTTCTTT. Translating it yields CASSVVESTEAFF.

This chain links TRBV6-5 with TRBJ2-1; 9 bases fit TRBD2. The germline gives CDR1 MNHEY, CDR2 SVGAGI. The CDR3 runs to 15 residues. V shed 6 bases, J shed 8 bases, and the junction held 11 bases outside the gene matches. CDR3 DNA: TGTGCCAGCAGCCCGAATAGCGGGAGTATGGATGAGCAGTTCTTC. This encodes CASSPNSGSMDEQFF.

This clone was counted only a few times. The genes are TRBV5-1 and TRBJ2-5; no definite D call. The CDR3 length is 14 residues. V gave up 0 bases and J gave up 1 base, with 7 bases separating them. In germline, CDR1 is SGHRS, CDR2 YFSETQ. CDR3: CASSLGASQETQYF. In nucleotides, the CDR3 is TGCGCCAGCAGCTTGGGTGCCAGCCAAGAGACCCAGTACTTC.